Below, 8 T cell receptor beta chains from the same sample are listed, as sequenced in a study of Ad26.COV2.S vaccination and SARS-CoV-2 variants. The treatment: around 19 received Ad26.COV2.S at low or high dose, single or two shots; roughly five received placebo; per-sample allocation not given. Following the first vaccine or placebo injection, samples were taken on day 63. Generated by immunoSEQ multiplex PCR, the TCRdb table keeps only in-frame clones and is missing some. The profile shows about 480,000 clones, roughly 85% of them singletons. This specimen consisted of peripheral blood, obtained in a trial of Ad26.COV2.S vaccine versus placebo. Every receptor here comes from a person between 18 and 65 years old who received the Ad26.COV2.S COVID-19 vaccine or a placebo.

This clone has more than one count but fewer than ten. J is TRBJ1-5 and V is TRBV5-1; tentatively, D is TRBD1 (5 bases). Germline V CDR1 and CDR2: SGHRS, YFSETQ. V was cut by 4 bases and J by 9 bases, with 8 bases left in between. The CDR3 runs to 11 residues. The CDR3: CASSDGGPQHF. CDR3 nucleotides: TGCGCCAGCAGCGACGGGGGGCCCCAGCATTTT.

The CDR3 DNA reads as TGTGCCAGCAGCCCCGGGGCAGGGGTTTTCGACGAGCAGTACTTC. Protein product: CASSPGAGVFDEQYF. J is TRBJ2-7 and V is TRBV7-3; D possibly corresponds to TRBD1 (6 bases). The germline V and J ends were trimmed by 5 bases and 5 bases, with 19 bases remaining between them. This CDR3 contains 15 residues. Germline CDR1 reads SGHTA; CDR2 reads FQGTGA.

The rearrangement uses TRBV7-9 and TRBJ2-1; 11 nucleotides match TRBD1. The V and J ends lost 7 bases and 6 bases, in that order; junction bases with no gene match: 8. Germline CDR1 and CDR2: SEHNR and FQNEAQ (reference sequence). The CDR3 is 15 residues long. The CDR3 bases are TGTGCCAGCACCTTGGGGGGACAGGGGGTCAATGAGCAGTTCTTC. This codes for CASTLGGQGVNEQFF. The full variable domain, in which reference TRBV7-9 and TRBJ2-1 provide the parts outside the CDR3, is DTGVSQNPRHKITKRGQNVTFRCDPISEHNRLYWYRQTLGQGPEFLTYFQNEAQLEKSRLLSDRFSAERPKGSFSTLEIQRTEQGDSAMYLCASTLGGQGVNEQFFGPGTRLTVL.

The V gene is TRBV9, the J gene TRBJ2-2; D is unclear. Germline V gene sequence: CDR1 SGDLS, CDR2 YYNGEE. V lost 0 bases and J lost 8, with 5 bases in between. This CDR3 comprises 12 residues. In DNA, the CDR3 is TGTGCCAGCAGCGTAGCGGGTGGGGAGCTGTTTTTT. Its protein is CASSVAGGELFF. Complete variable domain (other parts from reference TRBV9 and TRBJ2-2): DSGVTQTPKHLITATGQRVTLRCSPRSGDLSVYWYQQSLDQGLQFLIQYYNGEERAKGNILERFSAQQFPDLHSELNLSSLELGDSALYFCASSVAGGELFFGEGSRLTVL.

V usage is TRBV5-6 and J usage is TRBJ1-1; possibly TRBD1 for D (5 bases). The germline gives CDR1 SGHDT, CDR2 YYEEEE. With 0 bases removed from V and 4 bases from J, the gap between germline ends came to 10 bases. CDR3 length equals 14 residues. The DNA of the CDR3 is TGTGCCAGCAGCTTGGTTGGGGCGGGCACTGAAGCTTTCTTT. Translating gives CASSLVGAGTEAFF.

This sequence joins TRBV7-2 and TRBJ2-2; 9 nucleotides agree with TRBD2. V was clipped by 5 bases and J by 6 bases; unmatched bases: 7. Germline V gene data show CDR1 as SGHTA and CDR2 as FQGNSA. CDR3 size: 15 residues. The CDR3 loop is CASSPGTSRPGELFF. Written as DNA, the CDR3 is TGTGCCAGCAGCCCCGGGACTAGCCGGCCCGGGGAGCTGTTTTTT.

The J gene is TRBJ2-2, the V gene TRBV5-1, with 7 positions matching TRBD1. Germline CDR1 is SGHRS and CDR2 is YFSETQ. V was clipped by 0 bases and J by 5 bases; unmatched bases: 4. This CDR3 region has 15 residues. For the CDR3, the DNA is TGCGCCAGCAGCTTGGCCGTGACAGGGACCGGGGAGCTGTTTTTT. Protein product: CASSLAVTGTGELFF. Variable domain in full (rest from reference TRBV5-1 and TRBJ2-2): KAGVTQTPRYLIKTRGQQVTLSCSPISGHRSVSWYQQTPGQGLQFLFEYFSETQRNKGNFPGRFSGRQFSNSRSEMNVSTLELGDSALYLCASSLAVTGTGELFFGEGSRLTVL.

The V call is TRBV29-1, the J call TRBJ1-2; no clear D. V was pared by 5 bases and J by 4 bases, with 17 bases between. The CDR3 has 14 amino acids. Germline CDR1 reads SQVTM; CDR2 reads ANQGSEA. The CDR3 DNA follows: TGCAGCGTTCTTCGGACGGATGAGGCCTATGGCTACACCTTC. Translation: CSVLRTDEAYGYTF.